One sample yielded the 22 T cell receptor beta chains listed below, sequenced in a study of tumor and adjacent non-tumor tissue in lung cancer. This sample's RNA came from whole unsorted tissue. Three rounds of nested PCR, following a modified ARM-PCR protocol, produced the TCRbeta library. TCRdb re-called the multiplex PCR reads with MiXCR, one entry per CDR3 protein. The table has under 150,000 distinct CDR3 sequences, 55% to 75% seen once; the top ten hold roughly 12%. Source material: lung tumor tissue. The receptors come from a young man with non-small cell lung cancer.

The V call is TRBV29-1, the J call TRBJ2-7; TRBD1 matches at 9 bases. The CDR3 contains 14 residues. The V gene end was trimmed by 4 bases and the J gene end by 5 bases; junction bases not matched to a gene: 9. CDR1 SQVTM and CDR2 ANQGSEA come from the germline V gene. CDR3 nucleotide sequence: TGCAGCGTTGCGATGGGGACAGGGAGCCACGAGCAGTACTTC. This encodes CSVAMGTGSHEQYF.

This clonotype was counted once. A much bigger clone sits one base away, suggesting this may be a read error. This chain joins TRBV4-3 and TRBJ2-3; 10 positions match TRBD2. The CDR3 consists of 15 residues. In germline, CDR1 is LGHNA, CDR2 YSLEER. The CDR3 DNA follows: TGCGCCTGCAGCCAGGGACTAGCGAGCACAGATACGCAGTATTTT. It yields the protein CACSQGLASTDTQYF.

A word on this clonotype: This may stem from a read error, because a much larger clone lies one nucleotide away. The rearrangement links TRBV12-3 or TRBV12-4 to TRBJ2-3, with 8 positions matching TRBD2. The CDR3 runs 15 residues. V lost 4 bases and J lost 3; bases outside the gene matches: 6. CDR3 sequence: CASSSAGVQTDTQYF. The CDR3 DNA sequence: TGTGCCAGCAGTTCAGCGGGAGTGCAAACAGATACGCAGTATTTT.

As DNA, the CDR3 is TGCGCCAGCAGCCAAGATGCAGGGGGCGCCCAGTCCAAGCATTTT. This sequence encodes CASSQDAGGAQSKHF. This chain links TRBV4-3 with TRBJ1-5; TRBD1 matches at 8 bases. The germline V gene has CDR1 LGHNA and CDR2 YSLEER. The V segment lost 0 bases and the J segment 14 bases; nucleotides outside the gene matches: 12. The CDR3 has 15 amino acids.

J is TRBJ2-7 and V is TRBV7-2, with D perhaps TRBD1 (6 bases). Germline V gene data show CDR1 as SGHTA and CDR2 as FQGNSA. The CDR3 loop spans 14 amino acids. The V end lost 1 base, the J end lost 3 bases, and 10 bases lay between the germline ends. CDR3: CASSLDSTGYEQYF. In DNA form, the CDR3 reads TGTGCCAGCAGCTTAGATTCGACAGGCTACGAGCAGTACTTC.

With respect to this clonotype: One base away lies a much larger clone, so this may be a sequencing read error. This sequence joins TRBV11-2 and TRBJ1-1; D perhaps matches TRBD1 (5 bases). CDR3 length: 15 amino acids. Germline V gene sequence: CDR1 SGHAT, CDR2 FQNNGV. This CDR3 reads CARSLGAALNTEAFF. CDR3 nucleotide sequence: TGTGCCAGGAGCTTAGGGGCCGCCCTGAACACTGAAGCTTTCTTT.

This clonotype appeared a few times. This chain links TRBV6-4 with TRBJ2-2; 9 bases align to TRBD1. Trimming at V came to 4 bases and at J to 3 bases, leaving 0 bases not matched to a gene. Germline loops: CDR1 MRHNA, CDR2 SNTAGT. This CDR3 contains 14 residues. The CDR3 spells CASSGTGDTGELFF. DNA for the CDR3: TGTGCCAGCAGTGGGACAGGGGACACCGGGGAGCTGTTTTTT.

As to this clonotype: A much larger clone lies one base from this, so it may be a read error. The CDR3 spells CVTVERGGSYEQYF. CDR3 in DNA: TGTGTCACCGTAGAGCGGGGGGGATCCTACGAGCAGTACTTC. The chain joins TRBV10-3 to TRBJ2-7; TRBD2 matches at 10 bases. CDR1 ENHRY and CDR2 SYGVKD come from the germline V gene. CDR3 size: 14 residues.

Notes on this clonotype: A read error may account for a junction end that differs from germline. The chain joins TRBV29-1 to TRBJ2-3, with 7 nucleotides matching TRBD2. CDR3 length equals 15 residues. Germline loops: CDR1 SQVTM, CDR2 ANQGSEA. The CDR3 DNA reads TGTAGCGCCGCGAAGCGGGAAATTGGCACAGATACGCAGTATTTT. Amino acid sequence: CSAAKREIGTDTQYF.

This clonotype was counted many times. This chain links TRBV20-1 with TRBJ1-6, with unresolved D. The CDR3 has 14 residues. Germline CDR1 DFQATT, CDR2 SNEGSKA (reference sequence). Between the trimmed V and J ends, which lost 6 bases and 0 bases, there was a span of 9 bases. CDR3 sequence: CSAPGSSYNSPLHF. CDR3 DNA: TGCAGTGCCCCGGGGAGCTCCTATAATTCACCCCTCCACTTT.

As to this clonotype: This may be a read error, as it is one base from a much larger clone. The chain couples TRBV4-1 to TRBJ1-4, with TRBD1 matching over 7 bases. This CDR3 is 15 amino acids long. Germline V gives CDR1 MGHRA, CDR2 YSYEKL. The CDR3 protein is CASRQERGGAEKLFF. The CDR3 DNA sequence: TGCGCCAGCAGGCAAGAAAGAGGGGGCGCGGAGAAACTGTTTTTT.

A word on this clonotype: This could be a read error, since a much larger clone is one nucleotide away. The V gene is TRBV20-1, the J gene TRBJ2-1, with 9 bases fitting TRBD2. V shed 7 bases and J 5 bases; nucleotides not matched to a gene: 6. The CDR3 spans 13 residues. Germline V gene data show CDR1 as DFQATT and CDR2 as SNEGSKA (reference sequence). CDR3 sequence: CSVSASGNNEQFF. The CDR3 coding sequence is TGCAGTGTTAGCGCTAGCGGGAACAATGAGCAGTTCTTC.

This clonotype was detected only once. Being one base from a much bigger clone, this may be a read error. The chain combines TRBV10-1 with TRBJ1-5; 10 nucleotides match TRBD1. The CDR3 runs 17 residues. Germline CDR1 is WNHNN and CDR2 is SYGVQD (reference sequence). For the CDR3, the DNA is TGCGCCAGCAGGCAGCCGGGACAGGGGTTCTACAATCAGCCCCAGCTTTTT. Translating it yields CASRQPGQGFYNQPQLF.

Remarks on this clonotype: This may be a read error, as it is one base from a much larger clone. Here the CDR3 DNA reads TGTACCAGCAGGCGGGACTATGGCTACACCTTC. This codes for CTSRRDYGYTF. J is TRBJ1-2 and V is TRBV6-1; D not resolved. There are 11 residues in the CDR3. Per germline, CDR1 MNHNS and CDR2 SASEGT.

Details on this clonotype: A single base separates this from a much larger clone, so it may be a read error. This sequence joins TRBV12-3 or TRBV12-4 and TRBJ2-3; possible D gene TRBD2, 6 bases. CDR3 size: 12 residues. Trimming shortened V by 6 bases and J by 8 bases, and 12 bases separated the two germline ends. CDR3 in DNA: TGTGCCAGCAGCGTGCAAGCGGGTACGCAGTATTTT. Translation: CASSVQAGTQYF.

Concerning this clonotype itself: In this CDR3 the conserved last residue, phenylalanine or tryptophan, is missing, so a read error is likely. This CDR3 is CASSLNVRGRSYEQFL. Written as DNA, the CDR3 is TGTGCCAGCAGCCTCAATGTCAGGGGAAGATCATATGAACAGTTCTTA. The V and J genes are TRBV11-2 and TRBJ2-1; maybe TRBD1 (6 bases). The germline gives CDR1 SGHAT, CDR2 FQNNGV. The CDR3 runs 16 residues.

This clonotype is a singleton in its sample. The chain links TRBV4-1 to TRBJ2-6, with D possibly TRBD1 on 6 matching bases. CDR3 length: 18 residues. Trimming stripped 7 bases from V and 0 bases from J, with 19 bases between. From germline, CDR1 is MGHRA and CDR2 YSYEKL. CDR3 residues: CASNHQDSYRSGANVLTF. The DNA of the CDR3 is TGCGCCAGCAACCACCAGGACAGTTACCGCTCTGGGGCCAACGTCCTGACTTTC.

This clonotype has only a few counts. The V gene is TRBV4-1, the J gene TRBJ1-1; no reliable D call. Deletions cut 5 bases from V and 5 bases from J, with 12 bases between. The CDR3 totals 13 residues. The germline V gene has CDR1 MGHRA and CDR2 YSYEKL. CDR3: CASSTREVTEAFF. The DNA for the CDR3 is TGCGCCAGCAGCACTAGGGAGGTTACTGAAGCTTTCTTT.

Of note for this clonotype: At one boundary the junction diverges from the germline segment, which might be a read error. V usage is TRBV12-3 or TRBV12-4 and J usage is TRBJ2-1, with D possibly being TRBD2 (6 bases). The CDR3 is made up of 16 amino acids. The CDR3 loop reads CASSLSGDGGYNEQLF. The CDR3, as DNA: TGTGCCAGCAGTTTATCGGGGGACGGAGGTTACAATGAGCAATTGTTC.

Points on this clonotype: Being one base from a much bigger clone, this may be a read error. This chain joins TRBV20-1 and TRBJ2-3; a weak D match, TRBD2 (7 bases). There are 15 residues in the CDR3. Trimming stripped 8 bases from V and 5 bases from J, with 23 bases between. CDR1 and CDR2 from the germline V gene are DFQATT and SNEGSKA (reference sequence). The CDR3 DNA reads TGCAGTACCAGGCTCGAGGGGGGACTAAGAGATACGCAGTATTTT. Amino acid sequence: CSTRLEGGLRDTQYF.

In the case of this clonotype: A much larger clone lies a single base off, so this may be a read error. The CDR3 does not close with the conserved phenylalanine or tryptophan, likely indicating a read error. This rearrangement joins TRBV10-3 to TRBJ1-2; D might be TRBD1 (6 bases). The CDR3 contains 14 residues. Trimming pared 8 bases from V and 6 bases from J, leaving 19 bases between. Germline loops: CDR1 ENHRY, CDR2 SYGVKD. CDR3 nucleotides: TGTGCCATCGCCAAACTGGGGGCGGAGGATGGCTACACCATC. It specifies CAIAKLGAEDGYTI.

About this clonotype: Germline is not matched at one junction end, which may reflect a read error. This chain joins TRBV11-3 and TRBJ2-1, with D hard to call. The CDR3 loop spans 13 amino acids. Germline assignment: CDR1 SGHNT and CDR2 YENEEA. The CDR3 coding sequence is TGCGCCTTCAGCCCCACACCTGGCAATGAGCAGTTCTTC. This codes for CAFSPTPGNEQFF.